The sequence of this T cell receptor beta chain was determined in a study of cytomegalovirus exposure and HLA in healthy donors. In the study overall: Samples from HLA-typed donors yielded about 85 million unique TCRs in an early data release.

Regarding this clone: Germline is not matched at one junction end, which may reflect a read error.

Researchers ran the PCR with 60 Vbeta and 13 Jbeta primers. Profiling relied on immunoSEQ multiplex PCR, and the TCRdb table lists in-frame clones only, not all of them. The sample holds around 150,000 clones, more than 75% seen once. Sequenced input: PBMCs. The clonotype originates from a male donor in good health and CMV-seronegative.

This chain's CDR3 is CASSAVWESPSGTSF. The CDR3, as DNA: TGTGCCAGCAGCGCCGTATGGGAGTCCCCCTCTGGTACCAGTTTT. This rearrangement joins TRBV5-5 to TRBJ1-5; D is ambiguous. CDR3 size: 15 residues. Germline CDR1 reads SGHKS; CDR2 reads YYEKEE (reference sequence).